This T cell receptor (beta chain) appears in the sequencing data of a study of blood T cell repertoires in COVID-19. Background on the study: Some COVID-19 samples were acute and others convalescent; all came from the United States, Italy and Spain. T cells, B-cell-depleted T cells, or PBMCs provided the cDNA or gDNA that served as material.

In the original analysis: The authors estimated nucleated cell counts from reference gene primer amplification. Sequencing was performed with immunoSEQ multiplex PCR; in TCRdb, only in-frame clones are kept and a portion is missing. For V, J and clone size, that table is used; D and trimming come from the DNA. This sample carries 250,000 or so clones, approximately 80% of them seen once, and the ten largest clones take approximately 1.9%. V was trimmed by 6 bases and J by 0 bases, leaving 5 bases between them. The germline V gene has CDR1 MNHEY and CDR2 SVGAGI. The CDR3 consists of 12 residues. What was sequenced was peripheral blood. The chain carries TRBV6-5 and TRBJ1-1; D not certain. This receptor was taken from an elderly woman with acute or convalescent COVID-19. CDR3: CASSGVNTEAFF. In nucleotides, the CDR3 is TGTGCCAGCAGCGGGGTGAACACTGAAGCTTTCTTT.